These T cell receptor beta chains were read from a single sample in a study of cytomegalovirus exposure and HLA in healthy donors. TCRdb keeps only in-frame clones here, not all; method: immunoSEQ multiplex PCR. The sample has about 200,000 clones, 88% seen once. The sample was PBMCs. These receptors were collected from a woman aged 18-29 years in good health and CMV-seronegative. Each CDR3 is given with its conserved first and last residue.

cdr3_aa v_call
CASSLDGTGEAFF TRBV7-2
CASSVTGDEQFF TRBV2
CASSLNRVYEQYF TRBV7-8
CASSLSGKNTEAFF TRBV28
CASRPGGRGGRNYGYTF TRBV5-1
CATSRDSFSEQYF TRBV15
CASSSPGTGHSYEQYF TRBV28
CASSFGTGSYEQYF TRBV6-6
CASSPTPGGATQYF TRBV9
CAISETGTEQYF TRBV10-3
CASSVDGRPAGKQYF TRBV9
CSAGTGRDTQYF TRBV29-1
CASSLGGTESGRAYNEQFF TRBV5-6
CASSSHTGVDTQYF TRBV16
CAISESTGFGYTF TRBV10-3
CASSQDVGMVSGELFF TRBV4-1
CASYSGRETYEQYF TRBV28
CASLLPGQSTSGEQYF TRBV28
CASSPLSRTSGESYEQYF TRBV11-2
CASSYSFRGREAFF TRBV6-5
CASSYSGVNEKLFF TRBV6-5
CATAGTANTGELFF TRBV7-9
CASSFSDSPSYEQYF TRBV28
CASSRDVGKGLAGLQETQYF TRBV21-1
CASRLAGLANEQYF TRBV28
CASSEATGYNQPQHF TRBV6-1
CSVRGPIRTQYF TRBV29-1
CASSQDGTIPVRGYTF TRBV14
CASRPYRALYNEQFF TRBV7-2
CASRSGTEYEQYF TRBV13
CASSLGTGEAEKLFF TRBV7-9
CASSLTGLGETQYF TRBV19
CASSFGGNYGYTF TRBV5-1
CASSLTGLNQPQHF TRBV28
CASSTTGQGAYEQYF TRBV28